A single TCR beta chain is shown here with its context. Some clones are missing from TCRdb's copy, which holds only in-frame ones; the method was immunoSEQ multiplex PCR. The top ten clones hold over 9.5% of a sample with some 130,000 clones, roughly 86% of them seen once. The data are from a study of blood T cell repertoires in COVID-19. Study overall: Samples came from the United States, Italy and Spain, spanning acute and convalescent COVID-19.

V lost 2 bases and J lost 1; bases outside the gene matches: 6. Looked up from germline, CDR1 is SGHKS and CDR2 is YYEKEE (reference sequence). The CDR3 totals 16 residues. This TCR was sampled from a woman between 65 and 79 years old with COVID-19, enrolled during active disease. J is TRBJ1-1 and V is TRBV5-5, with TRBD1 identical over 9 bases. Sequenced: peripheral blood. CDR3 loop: CASSFSPGQGNTEAFF. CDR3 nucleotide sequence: TGTGCCAGCAGCTTCTCACCGGGACAGGGGAACACTGAAGCTTTCTTT. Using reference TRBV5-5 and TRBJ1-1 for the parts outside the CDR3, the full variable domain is DAGVTQSPTHLIKTRGQQVTLRCSPISGHKSVSWYQQVLGQGPQFIFQYYEKEERGRGNFPDRFSARQFPNYSSELNVNALLLGDSALYLCASSFSPGQGNTEAFFGQGTRLTVV.